One sample yielded the 5 T cell receptor beta chains listed below, sequenced in a study of response to subunit inactivated influenza vaccine. TCRdb passed the RT-PCR reads through MiXCR, listing each CDR3 protein once. The table lists hundreds of thousands of distinct CDR3 sequences, 10% to 15% of them singletons, with roughly 10% in the top ten. This material consisted of PBMCs from blood, taken on the day of vaccination. The source of these receptors is a man aged 45-65 years who received an inactivated influenza vaccine.

In its sample, this clonotype was seen many times. V and J are TRBV7-2 and TRBJ2-3; 13 bases map to TRBD2. Germline V gives CDR1 SGHTA, CDR2 FQGNSA. V shed 0 bases, J shed 11 bases, and the junction held 11 bases outside the gene matches. The CDR3 extends over 17 amino acids. CDR3 loop: CASSLAGLAGDGRGQYF. CDR3 in DNA: TGTGCCAGCAGCTTAGCCGGACTAGCGGGGGACGGCCGTGGGCAGTATTTT.

The rearrangement uses TRBV7-9 and TRBJ2-2, with TRBD1 as a possible D gene (6 bases). Trimming shortened V by 11 bases and J by 2 bases, and 15 bases separated the two germline ends. Germline V gives CDR1 SEHNR, CDR2 FQNEAQ (reference sequence). The CDR3 is 14 residues long. The CDR3 loop is CAFPGARNTGELFF. As DNA, the CDR3 is TGTGCCTTCCCAGGGGCACGAAACACCGGGGAGCTGTTTTTT. The entire variable domain, with the rest obtained from reference TRBV7-9 and TRBJ2-2, is as follows: DTGVSQNPRHKITKRGQNVTFRCDPISEHNRLYWYRQTLGQGPEFLTYFQNEAQLEKSRLLSDRFSAERPKGSFSTLEIQRTEQGDSAMYLCAFPGARNTGELFFGEGSRLTVL.

This clonotype was found a few times. The J gene is TRBJ2-1, the V gene TRBV14; D is unresolved. Germline lookup yields CDR1 SGHDN and CDR2 FVKESK. The CDR3 contains 17 residues. V was cut by 0 bases and J by 0 bases, with 12 bases left in between. In DNA form, the CDR3 reads TGTGCCAGCAGCCAAGAAAGGTGGCAACGCTCCTACAATGAGCAGTTCTTC. Its translation is CASSQERWQRSYNEQFF. Filled out from reference TRBV14 and TRBJ2-1, the complete variable domain reads EAGVTQFPSHSVIEKGQTVTLRCDPISGHDNLYWYRRVMGKEIKFLLHFVKESKQDESGMPNNRFLAERTGGTYSTLKVQPAELEDSGVYFCASSQERWQRSYNEQFFGPGTRLTVL.

This clonotype was counted ten times or more. This chain uses TRBV5-1 with TRBJ2-7; TRBD1 matches at 9 bases. CDR1 SGHRS and CDR2 YFSETQ come from the germline V gene. The CDR3 loop spans 15 amino acids. The ends lost 4 bases at V and 3 bases at J; junction bases unmatched: 8. The CDR3 DNA is TGCGCCAGCAGCGGAGAGGGGACAGGGATCTACGAGCAGTACTTC. Its protein is CASSGEGTGIYEQYF.

V gene TRBV20-1 combines with J gene TRBJ2-3; D may be TRBD1 (7 bases). The CDR3 extends over 13 amino acids. From germline, CDR1 is DFQATT and CDR2 SNEGSKA (reference sequence). V lost 6 bases, J lost 8 bases, and 18 bases lay in between. This CDR3 is CSATPPQGGTQYF. The CDR3 DNA reads TGCAGTGCGACACCTCCCCAGGGGGGTACGCAGTATTTT.